A selection of T cell receptor beta chains follows, all from one sample in a study of blood T cell repertoires in COVID-19. Clones were read by immunoSEQ multiplex PCR, and TCRdb kept only the in-frame ones, dropping some. Of 250,000 to 350,000 clones in the sample, around 87% were seen once. Input material: PBMCs or T cells enriched from blood (not recorded which). These receptors were obtained from a woman younger than 45 who had recovered from COVID-19. Each CDR3 is given with its conserved first and last residue.

TRBV5-1	TRBJ2-7	CASSPLDLGGLYEQYF
TRBV18	TRBJ2-3	CASSPQGARADTQYF
TRBV4-1	TRBJ2-1	CASSQDRGLVDEQFF
TRBV4-2	TRBJ2-3	CASTLPSGDGDTQYF
TRBV3-1/TRBV3-2	TRBJ1-2	CASSLNFENYGYTF
TRBV10-2	TRBJ2-3	CASSEGLETTDTQYF
TRBV6-6	TRBJ1-2	CASSYSGQGGYGYTF
TRBV18	TRBJ2-5	CASSPLGRGLQETQYF
TRBV6-6	TRBJ1-3	CASSYGRGAGNTIYF
TRBV7-2	TRBJ1-2	CASSARTDLNYGYTF
TRBV2	TRBJ1-5	CASQKERDIGNQPQHF
TRBV4-3	TRBJ1-3	CASSPAGGRAGNTIYF
TRBV10-3	TRBJ1-1	CAISGGGTEAFF
TRBV6-6	TRBJ2-7	CASRPTGTLHYEQYF
TRBV27	TRBJ2-5	CASRRAGVQETQYF
TRBV10-3	TRBJ2-7	CAISESAARAYEQYF
TRBV6-1	TRBJ1-5	CASSESGYHSNQPQHF
TRBV5-5	TRBJ2-2	CASSGTRVGTGELFF
TRBV7-2	TRBJ1-2	CASRTNRGVYGYTF
TRBV18	TRBJ1-1	CASSPVTEAEAFF